The source of this TCR beta chain is a study of blood T cell repertoires in COVID-19. V lost 0 bases, J lost 9 bases, and 5 bases lay in between. This CDR3 has 11 residues. Germline assignment: CDR1 LGHDT and CDR2 YNNKEL (reference sequence). The table came from immunoSEQ multiplex PCR; TCRdb's copy has only in-frame clones and leaves some out. There are 200,000 to 250,000 clones in the sample; 83% occur only once, and 4.5% to 5% lies in the top ten. Sequences were obtained from PBMCs or T cells enriched from blood (not recorded which). This TCR came from a woman in her fifties or sixties who had been exposed to COVID-19. The chain recombines TRBV3-1 (or the pseudogene TRBV3-2) with TRBJ1-1; D gene uncertain. CDR3 residues: CASSQDRQAFF. Here the CDR3 DNA reads TGTGCCAGCAGCCAAGATCGTCAAGCTTTCTTT.